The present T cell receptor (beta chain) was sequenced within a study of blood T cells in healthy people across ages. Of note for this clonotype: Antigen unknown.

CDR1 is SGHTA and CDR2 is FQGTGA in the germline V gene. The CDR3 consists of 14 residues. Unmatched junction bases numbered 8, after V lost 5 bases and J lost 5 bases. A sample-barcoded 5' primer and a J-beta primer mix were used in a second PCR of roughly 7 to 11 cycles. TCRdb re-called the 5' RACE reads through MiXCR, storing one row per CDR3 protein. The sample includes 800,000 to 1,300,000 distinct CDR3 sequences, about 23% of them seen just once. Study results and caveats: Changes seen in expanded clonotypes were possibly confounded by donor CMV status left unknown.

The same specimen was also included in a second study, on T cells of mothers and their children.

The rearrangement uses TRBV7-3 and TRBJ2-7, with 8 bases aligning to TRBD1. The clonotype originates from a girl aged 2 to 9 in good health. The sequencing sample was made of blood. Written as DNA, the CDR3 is TGTGCCAGCAGCCTCGGACAGGGTGACAACGAGCAGTACTTC. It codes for CASSLGQGDNEQYF.